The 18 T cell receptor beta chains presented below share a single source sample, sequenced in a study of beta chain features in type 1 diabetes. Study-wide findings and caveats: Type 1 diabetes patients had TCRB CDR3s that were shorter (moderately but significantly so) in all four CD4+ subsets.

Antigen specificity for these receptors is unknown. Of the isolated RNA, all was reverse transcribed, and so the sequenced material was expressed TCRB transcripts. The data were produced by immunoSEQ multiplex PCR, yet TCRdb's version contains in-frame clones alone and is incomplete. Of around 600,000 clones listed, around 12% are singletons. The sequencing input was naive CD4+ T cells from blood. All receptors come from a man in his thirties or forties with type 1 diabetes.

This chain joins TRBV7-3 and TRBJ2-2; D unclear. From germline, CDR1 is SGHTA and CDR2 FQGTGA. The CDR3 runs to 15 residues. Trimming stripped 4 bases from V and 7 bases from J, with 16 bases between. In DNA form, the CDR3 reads TGTGCCAGCAGCTCTAGTGGGCTGGTTGGCGGGGAGCTGTTTTTT. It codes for CASSSSGLVGGELFF.

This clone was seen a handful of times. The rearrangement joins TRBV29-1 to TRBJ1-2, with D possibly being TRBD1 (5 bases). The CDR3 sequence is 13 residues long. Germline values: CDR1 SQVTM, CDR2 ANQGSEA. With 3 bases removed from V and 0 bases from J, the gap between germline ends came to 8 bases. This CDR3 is CSVDPGPNYGYTF. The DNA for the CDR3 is TGCAGCGTTGATCCGGGACCTAACTATGGCTACACCTTC. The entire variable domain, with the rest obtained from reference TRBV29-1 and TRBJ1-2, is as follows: SAVISQKPSRDICQRGTSLTIQCQVDSQVTMMFWYRQQPGQSLTLIATANQGSEATYESGFVIDKFPISRPNLTFSTLTVSNMSPEDSSIYLCSVDPGPNYGYTFGSGTRLTVV.

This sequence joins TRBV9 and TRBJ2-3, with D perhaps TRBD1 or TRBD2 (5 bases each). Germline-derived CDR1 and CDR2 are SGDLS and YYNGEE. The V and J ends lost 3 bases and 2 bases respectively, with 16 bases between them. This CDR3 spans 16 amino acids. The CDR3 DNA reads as TGTGCCAGCAGCGAAGTCCGGGACGTACTCACAGATACGCAGTATTTT. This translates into CASSEVRDVLTDTQYF.

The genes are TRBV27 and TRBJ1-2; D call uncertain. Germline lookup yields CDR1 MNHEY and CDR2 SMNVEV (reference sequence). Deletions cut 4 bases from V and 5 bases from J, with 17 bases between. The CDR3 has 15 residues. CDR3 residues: CASSSSQHRPYGYTF. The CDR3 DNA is TGTGCCAGCAGTTCCTCCCAACATAGACCTTATGGCTACACCTTC.

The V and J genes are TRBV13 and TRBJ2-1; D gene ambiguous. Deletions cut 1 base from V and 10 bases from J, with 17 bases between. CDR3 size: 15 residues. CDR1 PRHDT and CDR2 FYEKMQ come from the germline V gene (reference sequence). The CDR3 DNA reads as TGTGCCAGCAGCTTAGAGGACGCTCAAGGCGTCGAGCAGTTCTTC. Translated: CASSLEDAQGVEQFF.

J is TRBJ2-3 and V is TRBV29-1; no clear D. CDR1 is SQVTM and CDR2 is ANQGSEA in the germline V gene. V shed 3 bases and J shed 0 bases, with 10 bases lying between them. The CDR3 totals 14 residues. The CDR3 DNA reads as TGCAGCGTTGACATCCAAGCGAGCACAGATACGCAGTATTTT. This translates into CSVDIQASTDTQYF.

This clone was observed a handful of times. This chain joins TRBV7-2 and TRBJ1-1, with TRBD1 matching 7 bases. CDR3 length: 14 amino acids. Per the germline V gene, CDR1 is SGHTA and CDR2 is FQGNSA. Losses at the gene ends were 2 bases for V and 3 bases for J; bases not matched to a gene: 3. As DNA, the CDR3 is TGTGCCAGCAGCTTATACGGGACAGACACTGAAGCTTTCTTT. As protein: CASSLYGTDTEAFF.

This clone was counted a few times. The CDR3 DNA reads TGTGCCATCACAAACCCCCTCGGCAGGGGGAACACTGAAGCTTTCTTT. Protein sequence: CAITNPLGRGNTEAFF. This sequence joins TRBV11-3 and TRBJ1-1; D perhaps matches TRBD1 (6 bases). Germline CDR1 and CDR2: SGHNT and YENEEA. Trimming removed 10 bases at V and 1 base at J, with 22 bases between. The CDR3 runs 16 residues.

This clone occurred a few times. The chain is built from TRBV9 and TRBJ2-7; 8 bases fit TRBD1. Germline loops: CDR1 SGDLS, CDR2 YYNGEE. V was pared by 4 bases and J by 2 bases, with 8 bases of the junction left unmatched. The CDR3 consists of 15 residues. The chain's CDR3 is CASSPIQGAAYEQYF. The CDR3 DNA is TGTGCCAGCAGCCCAATCCAGGGGGCTGCCTACGAGCAGTACTTC.

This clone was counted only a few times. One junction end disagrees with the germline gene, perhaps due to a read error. CDR3 DNA: TGTGCCAGCAGTTACGGTGGCAGCCAAGAGACCCAGTACTTC. Amino acids: CASSYGGSQETQYF. This chain links TRBV10-3 with TRBJ2-5; D gene unclear. The CDR3 sequence is 14 residues long. The germline V gene has CDR1 ENHRY and CDR2 SYGVKD.

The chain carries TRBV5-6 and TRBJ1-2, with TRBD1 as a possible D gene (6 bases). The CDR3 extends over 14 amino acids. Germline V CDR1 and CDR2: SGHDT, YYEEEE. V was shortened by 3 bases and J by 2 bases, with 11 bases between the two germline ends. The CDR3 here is CASSSTGLNYGYTF. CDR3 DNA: TGTGCCAGCAGCTCTACAGGGCTCAACTATGGCTACACCTTC.

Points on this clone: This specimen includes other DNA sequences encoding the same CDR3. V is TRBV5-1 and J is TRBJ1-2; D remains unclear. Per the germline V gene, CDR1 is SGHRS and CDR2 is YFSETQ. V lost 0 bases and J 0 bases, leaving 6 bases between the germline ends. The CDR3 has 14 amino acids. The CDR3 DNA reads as TGCGCCAGCAGCTTGGGCACTACTAACTATGGCTACACCTTC. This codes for CASSLGTTNYGYTF.

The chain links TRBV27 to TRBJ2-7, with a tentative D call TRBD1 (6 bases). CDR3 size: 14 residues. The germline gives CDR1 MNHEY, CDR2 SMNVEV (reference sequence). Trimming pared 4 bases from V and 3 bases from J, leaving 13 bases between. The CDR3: CASSSTGYGYEQYF. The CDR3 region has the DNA TGTGCCAGCAGTTCCACAGGGTACGGCTACGAGCAGTACTTC.

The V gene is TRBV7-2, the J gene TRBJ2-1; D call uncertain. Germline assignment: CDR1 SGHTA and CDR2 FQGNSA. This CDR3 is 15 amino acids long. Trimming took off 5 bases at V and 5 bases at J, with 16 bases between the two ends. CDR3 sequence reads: CASSPGPTSHNEQFF. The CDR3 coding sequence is TGTGCCAGCAGCCCCGGGCCTACATCCCACAATGAGCAGTTCTTC.

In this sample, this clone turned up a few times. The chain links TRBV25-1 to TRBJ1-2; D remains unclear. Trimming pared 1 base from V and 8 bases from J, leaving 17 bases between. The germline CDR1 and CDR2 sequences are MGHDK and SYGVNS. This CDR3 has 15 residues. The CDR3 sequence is CASSESMGSRWGYTF. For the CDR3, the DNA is TGTGCCAGCAGTGAATCCATGGGTTCCCGTTGGGGCTACACCTTC.

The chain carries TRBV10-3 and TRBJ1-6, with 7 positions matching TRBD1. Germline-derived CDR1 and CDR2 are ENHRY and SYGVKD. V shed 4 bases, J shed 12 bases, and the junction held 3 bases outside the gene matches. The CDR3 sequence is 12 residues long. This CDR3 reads CAISVQGKPLHF. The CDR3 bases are TGTGCCATCAGTGTACAGGGGAAACCCCTCCACTTT.

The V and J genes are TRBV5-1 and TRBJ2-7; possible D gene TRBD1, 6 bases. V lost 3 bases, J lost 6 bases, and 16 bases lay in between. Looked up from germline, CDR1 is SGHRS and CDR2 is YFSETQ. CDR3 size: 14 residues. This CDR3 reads CASSSDRTDGEQYF. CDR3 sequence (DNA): TGCGCCAGCAGCTCAGATCGGACAGACGGCGAGCAGTACTTC.

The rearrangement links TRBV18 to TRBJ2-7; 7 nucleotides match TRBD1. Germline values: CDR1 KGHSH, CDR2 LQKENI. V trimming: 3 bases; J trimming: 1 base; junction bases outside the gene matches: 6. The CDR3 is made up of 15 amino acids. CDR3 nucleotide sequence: TGTGCCAGCTCACCGTTCACAGGGGAATCCTACGAGCAGTACTTC. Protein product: CASSPFTGESYEQYF.